This TCR beta chain was recovered during a study of blood T cell repertoires in COVID-19. Turning to the study itself: Both acute and convalescent COVID-19 samples were obtained from the United States, Italy and Spain. Sources were T cells, B-cell-depleted T cells, or PBMCs; the material itself was cDNA or gDNA.

Original processing methods: How many nucleated cells were present was estimated from reference gene primer amplification. Generated by immunoSEQ multiplex PCR, the TCRdb table keeps only in-frame clones and is missing some. The V and J calls and clone size come from that table; D and trimming were worked out from the DNA. The profile shows about 110,000 clones, around nine tenths of them singletons. Germline loops: CDR1 SGHRS, CDR2 YFSETQ. V lost 0 bases and J lost 2; bases outside the gene matches: 3. This CDR3 contains 16 residues. The V gene is TRBV5-1, the J gene TRBJ2-5; 11 positions match TRBD1. This receptor was obtained from a middle-aged man with acute or convalescent COVID-19. The sequenced material came from peripheral blood. The CDR3 loop reads CASSLAGDRGQETQYF. The CDR3 DNA follows: TGCGCCAGCAGCTTGGCGGGGGACAGGGGGCAAGAGACCCAGTACTTC.